This TCR beta chain appears in the sequencing data of a study of blood T cell repertoires in COVID-19. Background on the study: COVID-19 samples from acute and convalescent phases originated in the United States, Italy and Spain. PBMCs, B-cell-depleted T cells, or T cells provided the cDNA or gDNA that made up the material.

Under the authors' procedure: Amplification of reference gene primers provided the estimated nucleated cell counts. Profiling relied on immunoSEQ multiplex PCR, and the TCRdb table lists in-frame clones only, not all of them. That table supplies the V and J calls and clone size; D and trimming were determined from the DNA. The sample comprises 170,000 or so clones, 75% to 80% of which are singletons, and about 26% rests with the top ten. This clone occurred a few times. The source material was peripheral blood. This TCR came from a woman between 65 and 79 years old with acute or convalescent COVID-19.

DNA of the CDR3: TGTGCCAGCAGCGTAGGATCGAGCGGGAGGGCAAAAGAGCAGTTCTTC. It translates to CASSVGSSGRAKEQFF. The chain couples TRBV9 to TRBJ2-1; 10 bases match TRBD2. After removal of 0 bases from V and 10 bases from J, the junction contained 10 bases not matched to a gene. The CDR3 extends over 16 amino acids. CDR1 is SGDLS, CDR2 YYNGEE, per germline.